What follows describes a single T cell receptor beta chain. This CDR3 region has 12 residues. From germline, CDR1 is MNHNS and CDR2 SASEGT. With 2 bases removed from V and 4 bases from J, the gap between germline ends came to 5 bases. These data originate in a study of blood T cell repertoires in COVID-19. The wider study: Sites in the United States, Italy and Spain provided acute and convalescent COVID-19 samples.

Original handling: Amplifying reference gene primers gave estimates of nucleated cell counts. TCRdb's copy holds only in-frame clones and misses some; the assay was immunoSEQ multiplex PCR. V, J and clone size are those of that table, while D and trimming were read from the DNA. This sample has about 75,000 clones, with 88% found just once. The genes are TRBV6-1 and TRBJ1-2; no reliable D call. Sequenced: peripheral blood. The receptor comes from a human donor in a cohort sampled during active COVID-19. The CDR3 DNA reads TGTGCCAGCAGTGAACTTTCCTATGGCTACACCTTC. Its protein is CASSELSYGYTF.